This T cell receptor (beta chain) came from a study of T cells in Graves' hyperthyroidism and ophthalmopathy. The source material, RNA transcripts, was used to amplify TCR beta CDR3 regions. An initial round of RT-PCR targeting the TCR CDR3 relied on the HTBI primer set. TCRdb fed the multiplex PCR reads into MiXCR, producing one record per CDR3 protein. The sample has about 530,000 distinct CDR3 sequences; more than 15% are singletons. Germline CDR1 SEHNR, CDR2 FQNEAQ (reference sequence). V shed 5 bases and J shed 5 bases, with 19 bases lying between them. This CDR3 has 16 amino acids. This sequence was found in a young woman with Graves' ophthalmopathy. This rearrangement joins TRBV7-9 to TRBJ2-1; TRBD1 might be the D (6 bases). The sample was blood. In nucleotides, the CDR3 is TGTGCCAGCAGCCCTCCTGAGGCAGGGGAAAACAATGAGCAGTTCTTC. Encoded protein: CASSPPEAGENNEQFF.